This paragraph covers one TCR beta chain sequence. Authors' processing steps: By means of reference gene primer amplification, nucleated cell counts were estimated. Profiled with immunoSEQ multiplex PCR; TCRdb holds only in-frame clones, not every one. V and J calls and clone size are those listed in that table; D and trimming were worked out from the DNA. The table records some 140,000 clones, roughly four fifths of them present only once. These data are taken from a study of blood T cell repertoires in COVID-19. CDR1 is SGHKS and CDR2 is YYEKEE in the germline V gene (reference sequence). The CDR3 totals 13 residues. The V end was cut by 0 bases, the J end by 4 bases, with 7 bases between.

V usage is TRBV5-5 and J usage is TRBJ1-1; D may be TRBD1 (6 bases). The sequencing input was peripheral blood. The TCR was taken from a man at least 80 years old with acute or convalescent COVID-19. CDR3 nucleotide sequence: TGTGCCAGCAGCTTGGAAGGGGGCACTGAAGCTTTCTTT. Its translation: CASSLEGGTEAFF.